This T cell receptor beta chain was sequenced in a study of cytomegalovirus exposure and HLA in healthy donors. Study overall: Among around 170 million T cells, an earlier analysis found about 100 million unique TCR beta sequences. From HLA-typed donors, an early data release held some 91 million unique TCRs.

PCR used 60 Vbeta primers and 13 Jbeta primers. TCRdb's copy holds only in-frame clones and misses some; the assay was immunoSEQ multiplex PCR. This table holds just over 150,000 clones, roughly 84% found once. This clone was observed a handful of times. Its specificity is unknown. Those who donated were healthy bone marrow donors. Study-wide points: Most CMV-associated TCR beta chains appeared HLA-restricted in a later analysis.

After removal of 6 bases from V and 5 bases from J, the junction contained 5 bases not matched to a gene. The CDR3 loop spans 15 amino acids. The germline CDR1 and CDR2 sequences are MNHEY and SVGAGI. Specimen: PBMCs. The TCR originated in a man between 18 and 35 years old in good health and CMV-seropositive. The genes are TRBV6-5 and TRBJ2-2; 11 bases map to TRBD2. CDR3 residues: CASRLSGGATGELFF. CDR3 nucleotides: TGTGCCAGCAGGCTTAGCGGGGGGGCTACCGGGGAGCTGTTTTTT.